Below, 29 T cell receptor beta chains from the same sample are listed, as sequenced in a study of T cells in Graves' hyperthyroidism and ophthalmopathy. RNA transcripts yielded amplified TCR beta CDR3 regions. TCR CDR3 underwent first-round RT-PCR with the HTBI primer set. A single record per CDR3 protein comes from TCRdb applying MiXCR to the multiplex PCR reads. The data hold about 55,000 distinct CDR3 sequences, with 53% observed a single time. Material for sequencing was blood. Receptors originate from a woman aged 55-70 years with Graves' ophthalmopathy.

About this clonotype: Lacking the conserved final phenylalanine or tryptophan, this CDR3 likely reflects a read error. The chain is built from TRBV7-3 and TRBJ1-1; tentative D call: TRBD1 (5 bases). CDR3 size: 19 residues. Looked up from germline, CDR1 is SGHTA and CDR2 is FQGTGA. The V and J ends lost 5 bases and 1 base respectively, with 26 bases between them. CDR3 in amino acids: CASSQGRASQGHTNTEAFS. CDR3 sequence (DNA): TGTGCCAGCAGCCAAGGGAGGGCCAGTCAGGGCCATACGAACACTGAAGCTTTCTCT.

Ten or more counts support this clonotype. This rearrangement joins TRBV12-3 or TRBV12-4 to TRBJ1-4; possible D gene TRBD1, 5 bases. The CDR3 is 15 residues long. Between the trimmed V and J ends, which lost 2 bases and 8 bases, there was a span of 15 bases. CDR3 DNA sequence: TGTGCCAGCAGTTTAAGAGGGGCCGCGGGGGAAAAACTGTTTTTT. It is translated as CASSLRGAAGEKLFF.

About this clonotype: Germline is not matched at one junction end, which may reflect a read error. This chain links TRBV9 with TRBJ2-2, with 11 bases that match TRBD2. This CDR3 has 19 residues. In germline, CDR1 is SGDLS, CDR2 YYNGEE. CDR3 residues: CASSVGPLAGGTQHRGAVF. CDR3 bases: TGTGCCAGCAGCGTAGGCCCCCTAGCGGGGGGCACCCAACACCGGGGAGCTGTTTTT.

This rearrangement joins TRBV28 to TRBJ2-1; 13 bases fit TRBD2. The CDR3 has 18 amino acids. J gave up 5 bases and V 5 bases, and 12 bases lay outside the gene matches. CDR1 and CDR2 from the germline V gene are MDHEN and SYDVKM. The DNA of the CDR3 is TGTGCCAGCAGTCCCACCTCGGGACTAGCGGGACCCGACAATGAGCAGTTCTTC. The encoded protein is CASSPTSGLAGPDNEQFF.

This clonotype was counted between two and nine times. The chain joins TRBV19 to TRBJ2-3; D ambiguous. CDR1 is LNHDA, CDR2 SQIVND, per germline (reference sequence). With 4 bases removed from V and 1 base from J, the gap between germline ends came to 3 bases. This CDR3 comprises 12 residues. The CDR3 reads CASSSGTDTQYF. For the CDR3, the DNA is TGTGCCAGTAGTAGTGGCACAGATACGCAGTATTTT.

The chain is built from TRBV20-1 and TRBJ1-1, with 8 bases identical to TRBD1. The CDR3 covers 13 residues. V dropped 8 bases and J dropped 0; count of bases not matched to a gene: 5. Germline V CDR1 and CDR2: DFQATT, SNEGSKA (reference sequence). DNA for the CDR3: TGCAGTCCATGGGACAGGCTGAACACTGAAGCTTTCTTT. This sequence encodes CSPWDRLNTEAFF.

This clonotype has just a few counts. This may be a read error, as it is one base from a much larger clone. The chain recombines TRBV5-4 with TRBJ2-3; D tentatively reads TRBD1 or TRBD2 (5 bases each). Germline CDR1 SGHNT, CDR2 YYREEE (reference sequence). There are 14 residues in the CDR3. CDR3 in DNA: TGTGCCAGCAGCGCATCGAGGGGAAAAGATACGCGGTATTTT. This encodes CASSASRGKDTRYF.

Many counts were recorded for this clonotype. The gene calls are TRBV29-1 and TRBJ1-1, with D hard to call. V was trimmed by 5 bases and J by 4 bases, leaving 11 bases between them. From germline, CDR1 is SQVTM and CDR2 ANQGSEA. This CDR3 region has 12 residues. The CDR3 here is CSVSRRLTEAFF. CDR3 nucleotide sequence: TGCAGCGTTAGTAGGAGGCTCACTGAAGCTTTCTTT.

This clonotype occurred many times. V gene TRBV7-9 combines with J gene TRBJ1-2; TRBD1 might be the D (5 bases). Trimming shortened V by 4 bases and J by 8 bases, and 20 bases separated the two germline ends. The CDR3 spans 15 residues. Germline CDR1 and CDR2: SEHNR and FQNEAQ (reference sequence). As DNA, the CDR3 is TGTGCCAGCAGCTCAGCTGGGGACCCAGGACGCGGCTACACCTTC. It specifies CASSSAGDPGRGYTF.

This clonotype was seen ten or more times. The chain carries TRBV19 and TRBJ1-1; no definite D call. The CDR3 has 12 amino acids. The germline CDR1 and CDR2 sequences are LNHDA and SQIVND (reference sequence). Trimming removed 6 bases from V and 2 bases from J, with 7 bases in between. This chain's CDR3 is CASSDRNTEAFF. Here the CDR3 DNA reads TGTGCCAGTAGCGACCGAAACACTGAAGCTTTCTTT.

This sequence joins TRBV2 and TRBJ1-1, with D maybe TRBD1 (5 bases). Germline V CDR1 and CDR2: SNHLY, FYNNEI. Trimming took off 7 bases at V and 4 bases at J, with 16 bases between the two ends. CDR3 length equals 14 residues. The CDR3 sequence: CASNESWGGTEAFF. The CDR3, as DNA: TGTGCCAGCAACGAAAGCTGGGGGGGCACTGAAGCTTTCTTT. The full variable domain, in which reference TRBV2 and TRBJ1-1 provide the parts outside the CDR3, is EPEVTQTPSHQVTQMGQEVILRCVPISNHLYFYWYRQILGQKVEFLVSFYNNEISEKSEIFDDQFSVERPDGSNFTLKIRSTKLEDSAMYFCASNESWGGTEAFFGQGTRLTVV.

As regards this clonotype: A junction boundary mismatches the germline segment, possibly from a read error. The chain recombines TRBV6-4 with TRBJ2-5, with D perhaps matching TRBD1 or TRBD2 (5 bases each). The CDR3 covers 13 residues. The V gene's germline CDR1 is MRHNA and CDR2 SNTAGT. The CDR3, as DNA: TGTGCCAGCAGTGAGGGGACCCAAGAGGCCCAGTACTTC. Its protein product is CASSEGTQEAQYF.

The gene calls are TRBV29-1 and TRBJ2-6; maybe TRBD1 (6 bases). Trimming pared 6 bases from V and 0 bases from J, leaving 9 bases between. From germline, CDR1 is SQVTM and CDR2 ANQGSEA. The CDR3 is made up of 14 amino acids. DNA for the CDR3: TGCAGCGTCCCGGGACACTCTGGGGCCAACGTCCTGACTTTC. Its protein is CSVPGHSGANVLTF.

The table lists this clonotype with a count of one. The genes are TRBV19 and TRBJ1-5; no clear D gene. Germline V lookup: CDR1 LNHDA, CDR2 SQIVND (reference sequence). The CDR3 is 13 amino acids. Trimming took 1 base from V and 4 from J, leaving 5 bases between them. This chain's CDR3 is CASSIAGNQPQHF. The CDR3, as DNA: TGTGCCAGTAGTATAGCAGGAAATCAGCCCCAGCATTTT.

This clonotype has ten or more counts. The rearrangement joins TRBV24-1 to TRBJ2-7; 7 bases agree with TRBD1. The germline gives CDR1 KGHDR, CDR2 SFDVKD. The CDR3 consists of 13 residues. V gave up 3 bases and J gave up 3 bases; unmatched junction bases: 1. The CDR3 bases are TGTGCCACCAGTGATCCAGGGGGCTACGAGCAGTACTTC. Protein sequence: CATSDPGGYEQYF.

This clonotype has at least ten counts. The J gene is TRBJ1-4, the V gene TRBV5-8, with D unresolved. V was shortened by 4 bases and J by 6 bases, with 10 bases between the two germline ends. From germline, CDR1 is SGHTS and CDR2 YDEGEE. The CDR3 consists of 13 residues. The CDR3 loop is CASSRRNDEKLFF. DNA of the CDR3: TGTGCCAGCAGCCGTCGAAACGATGAAAAACTGTTTTTT.

The CDR3 nucleotides are TGTGCCAGGGGACCAATGAACACTGAAGCTTTCTTT. Translated, it gives CARGPMNTEAFF. The V call is TRBV5-6, the J call TRBJ1-1, with a possible D match to TRBD1 (5 bases). Trimming pared 8 bases from V and 0 bases from J, leaving 8 bases between. This CDR3 region has 12 residues. The germline V gene has CDR1 SGHDT and CDR2 YYEEEE.

The chain employs TRBV9 and TRBJ2-7, with D possibly being TRBD1 (6 bases). This CDR3 spans 16 amino acids. V was shortened by 0 bases and J by 1 base, with 14 bases between the two germline ends. CDR1 and CDR2 from the germline V gene are SGDLS and YYNGEE. The CDR3 protein is CASSVEGTPPSYEQYF. The CDR3 bases are TGTGCCAGCAGCGTAGAAGGGACACCTCCTTCCTACGAGCAGTACTTC.

The V and J genes are TRBV7-9 and TRBJ2-7, with 9 bases matching TRBD2. Germline CDR1 and CDR2: SEHNR and FQNEAQ (reference sequence). J was trimmed by 4 bases and V by 2 bases; bases with no gene match: 6. The CDR3 has 15 amino acids. CDR3 sequence reads: CASSLSGGRAYEQYF. The CDR3 coding sequence is TGTGCCAGCAGCTTAAGCGGGGGGAGGGCTTACGAGCAGTACTTC.

This clonotype appeared once. In this CDR3 the conserved last residue, phenylalanine or tryptophan, is missing, so a read error is likely. It is unclear where the CDR3 begins or ends on the DNA, so no DNA is shown, and the CDR3 is as TCRdb lists it. The genes are TRBV4-1 and TRBJ2-2. Germline CDR1 MGHRA, CDR2 YSYEKL. The CDR3 has 13 amino acids, counting both end residues. This CDR3 reads CASSRRIDGERFC.

The sample holds many counts of this clonotype. This chain connects TRBV18 to TRBJ2-5; D gene uncertain. This CDR3 comprises 12 residues. Trimming shortened V by 8 bases and J by 1 base, and 8 bases separated the two germline ends. Germline CDR1 reads KGHSH; CDR2 reads LQKENI. The CDR3 reads CASGRVQETQYF. The CDR3 nucleotides are TGTGCCAGCGGAAGGGTCCAAGAGACCCAGTACTTC.

This sequence joins TRBV20-1 and TRBJ1-1; possible D gene TRBD1, 5 bases. The length of the CDR3 is 13 residues. CDR1 is DFQATT and CDR2 is SNEGSKA in the germline V gene (reference sequence). V was trimmed by 5 bases and J by 4 bases, leaving 14 bases between them. This CDR3 reads CSAGGVGSTEAFF. The CDR3 DNA follows: TGCAGTGCTGGAGGGGTGGGAAGCACTGAAGCTTTCTTT.

As regards this clonotype: The missing conserved phenylalanine or tryptophan at the end of this CDR3 makes a read error likely. The DNA is left out, because the CDR3 cannot be placed on it with certainty; the CDR3 is given as TCRdb lists it. The chain joins TRBV20-1 to TRBJ1-6. Germline CDR1 DFQATT, CDR2 SNEGSKA (reference sequence). Ends included, the CDR3 has 8 residues. The CDR3 is CSARDSAT.

This clonotype has a count of ten or more. The chain uses TRBV2 and TRBJ1-1; tentative D call: TRBD1 (5 bases). This CDR3 is 14 amino acids long. V was clipped by 8 bases and J by 1 base, with 14 bases between them. CDR1 is SNHLY and CDR2 is FYNNEI in the germline V gene. CDR3 in DNA: TGTGCCAGCTGGATGGGACGGAGGAACACTGAAGCTTTCTTT. Translated, it gives CASWMGRRNTEAFF.

This clonotype appeared a few times. The CDR3 here is CASTSLNTIYF. In nucleotides, the CDR3 is TGTGCCAGCACTTCGTTAAACACCATATATTTT. The V and J genes are TRBV7-9 and TRBJ1-3, with no clear D. Germline-derived CDR1 and CDR2 are SEHNR and FQNEAQ (reference sequence). The CDR3 is 11 amino acids. The V end was cut by 7 bases, the J end by 6 bases, with 7 bases between. Filled out from reference TRBV7-9 and TRBJ1-3, the complete variable domain reads DTGVSQNPRHKITKRGQNVTFRCDPISEHNRLYWYRQTLGQGPEFLTYFQNEAQLEKSRLLSDRFSAERPKGSFSTLEIQRTEQGDSAMYLCASTSLNTIYFGEGSWLTVV.

This clonotype has just a few counts. The chain couples TRBV29-1 to TRBJ1-2; the match to TRBD1 covers 9 bases. CDR3 length: 14 amino acids. J was trimmed by 3 bases and V by 4 bases; bases with no gene match: 6. Germline assignment: CDR1 SQVTM and CDR2 ANQGSEA. The CDR3 DNA reads TGCAGCGTTGGCCCGGGACAGGGAGACTATGGCTACACCTTC. This sequence encodes CSVGPGQGDYGYTF.

This chain uses TRBV25-1 with TRBJ2-5; D might be TRBD1 (5 bases). V was pared by 7 bases and J by 2 bases, with 17 bases between. Per germline, CDR1 MGHDK and CDR2 SYGVNS. This CDR3 has 15 residues. CDR3 nucleotides: TGTGCCAGCAAATACGCGGACATACATCAAGAGACCCAGTACTTC. Translating it yields CASKYADIHQETQYF.

This clonotype has more than one count but fewer than ten. V is TRBV7-9 and J is TRBJ2-3; no clear D gene. Germline-derived CDR1 and CDR2 are SEHNR and FQNEAQ (reference sequence). The V gene lost 5 bases and the J gene lost 5 bases, with 5 bases spanning the gap. The CDR3 runs to 11 residues. DNA for the CDR3: TGTGCCAGCAGCGTCTTAGATACGCAGTATTTT. Amino acids: CASSVLDTQYF.

In this sample, this clonotype turned up a few times. This rearrangement joins TRBV7-2 to TRBJ2-1; 8 bases are a match to TRBD1. Germline V gene sequence: CDR1 SGHTA, CDR2 FQGNSA. This CDR3 is built from 15 residues. Trimming cost V 5 bases and J 4 bases; bases outside gene matches: 7. CDR3 sequence (DNA): TGTGCCAGCAGCATACAGGGGGGAACTTACAATGAGCAGTTCTTC. Translation: CASSIQGGTYNEQFF.